These 24 T cell receptor beta chains were all obtained from the same sample, sequenced in a study of T cell responses to AZD1222 COVID-19 vaccine. TCRdb's table, derived via immunoSEQ multiplex PCR, lists solely in-frame clones and lacks some. The sample records about 76,000 clones, around three quarters being singletons. Source: peripheral blood, taken 28 days after the second dose of the MenACWY control vaccine. The receptors shown here come from an adult who received the MenACWY meningococcal vaccine as a control.

In this sample, this clone turned up a few times. This chain uses TRBV21-1 with TRBJ2-7; TRBD2 reflects the table's D call only, with no check against the DNA. TRBV21-1 is noted as a pseudogene. The CDR3 spans 17 residues. The CDR3 loop reads CASKTFEGLADTYEQYF. DNA for the CDR3: TGTGCCAGCAAGACATTCGAGGGACTAGCGGACACCTACGAGCAGTACTTC.

This clone is medium-sized. The chain is built from TRBV5-1 and TRBJ2-2; the D gene is possibly TRBD1 (5 bases). Germline CDR1 reads SGHRS; CDR2 reads YFSETQ. The V gene lost 2 bases and the J gene lost 0 bases, with 11 bases spanning the gap. The CDR3 totals 16 residues. The CDR3 bases are TGCGCCAGCAGCTTTGAGTGGGGCGCGAACACCGGGGAGCTGTTTTTT. It encodes CASSFEWGANTGELFF.

This chain joins TRBV15 and TRBJ1-3, with TRBD1 matching over 10 bases. The CDR3 is made up of 18 amino acids. V dropped 3 bases and J dropped 0; count of bases not matched to a gene: 8. The germline V gene encodes CDR1 LNHNV and CDR2 YYDKDF (reference sequence). The CDR3 DNA is TGTGCCACCAGCAGCCAAGGGACAGGGGATTTCTCTGGAAACACCATATATTTT. Its protein product is CATSSQGTGDFSGNTIYF.

This clone was seen a single time. The chain has TRBV7-2 and TRBJ2-2, with D possibly TRBD2 on 6 matching bases. The CDR3 covers 14 residues. Between the trimmed V and J ends, which lost 2 bases and 5 bases, there was a span of 9 bases. The germline CDR1 and CDR2 sequences are SGHTA and FQGNSA. The CDR3 loop is CASSLKTRTGELFF. The CDR3, as DNA: TGTGCCAGCAGCTTAAAGACTAGGACCGGGGAGCTGTTTTTT.

The V call is TRBV30, the J call TRBJ2-2; TRBD2 aligns across 11 bases. Germline V gene lookup returns CDR1 GTSNPN and CDR2 SVGIG (reference sequence). There are 18 residues in the CDR3. The J segment lost 2 bases and the V segment lost 7 bases, leaving 15 bases of the junction unmatched. The CDR3 reads CASDGVAGGPGNTGELFF. DNA for the CDR3: TGTGCCTCGGATGGGGTAGCGGGAGGGCCCGGTAACACCGGGGAGCTGTTTTTT.

This clone was observed a few times. The chain employs TRBV28 and TRBJ2-1, with D unclear. V shed 8 bases and J shed 4 bases, with 15 bases lying between them. Per germline, CDR1 MDHEN and CDR2 SYDVKM. The CDR3 loop spans 14 amino acids. The DNA of the CDR3 is TGTGCCAGCTCGGGTATTGGCGAATACAATGAGCAGTTCTTC. As protein: CASSGIGEYNEQFF.

The chain couples TRBV20-1 to TRBJ2-1; a possible D gene is TRBD2 (7 bases). CDR1 DFQATT and CDR2 SNEGSKA come from the germline V gene (reference sequence). V was cut by 3 bases and J by 4 bases, with 13 bases left in between. This CDR3 region has 14 residues. For the CDR3, the DNA is TGCAGTGCTAGTTTAGGGGGGGAGTACAATGAGCAGTTCTTC. As protein: CSASLGGEYNEQFF.

The chain recombines TRBV3-1 (or the pseudogene TRBV3-2) with TRBJ1-3; a weak D match, TRBD1 (5 bases). This CDR3 is built from 15 residues. V dropped 2 bases and J dropped 4 bases, with 12 bases sitting between them. In germline, CDR1 is LGHDT, CDR2 YNNKEL (reference sequence). CDR3 coding DNA: TGTGCCAGCAGCCAATCGGGACGGATGGGAAACACCATATATTTT. Protein sequence: CASSQSGRMGNTIYF.

The chain couples TRBV4-3 to TRBJ2-2; 8 nucleotides agree with TRBD2. The CDR3 loop spans 16 amino acids. The germline CDR1 and CDR2 sequences are LGHNA and YSLEER. V lost 4 bases and J lost 2; bases outside the gene matches: 6. In nucleotides, the CDR3 is TGCGCCAGCAGCCTTTCCGGGGGGGCCAACACCGGGGAGCTGTTTTTT. It specifies CASSLSGGANTGELFF.

This clone has a handful of counts. In nucleotides, the CDR3 is TGTGCCAGCAGGGGGACATATGAAAAACTGTTTTTT. It translates to CASRGTYEKLFF. This chain links TRBV12-3 or TRBV12-4 with TRBJ1-4, with a tentative D call TRBD1 (6 bases). V was clipped by 6 bases and J by 6 bases, with 8 bases between them. The CDR3 covers 12 residues.

The J gene is TRBJ1-2, the V gene TRBV6-5, with a possible D match to TRBD1 (5 bases). Germline V CDR1 and CDR2: MNHEY, SVGAGI. There are 13 residues in the CDR3. With 6 bases removed from V and 0 bases from J, the gap between germline ends came to 8 bases. This CDR3 reads CASRLGANYGYTF. In DNA form, the CDR3 reads TGTGCCAGCAGGTTAGGGGCTAACTATGGCTACACCTTC.

This rearrangement joins TRBV9 to TRBJ1-4; D is perhaps TRBD1 (6 bases). Per germline, CDR1 SGDLS and CDR2 YYNGEE. The CDR3 runs to 15 residues. Trimming removed 3 bases at V and 8 bases at J, with 17 bases between. CDR3 residues: CASSEGDTRDEKLFF. The CDR3 DNA reads as TGTGCCAGCAGCGAGGGGGACACCCGGGACGAAAAACTGTTTTTT.

The chain carries TRBV28 and TRBJ1-4, with 7 bases matching TRBD1. Germline-derived CDR1 and CDR2 are MDHEN and SYDVKM. The CDR3 runs 13 residues. Germline trimming cut 6 bases from V and 4 bases from J; bases unmatched to any gene: 2. The CDR3 DNA sequence: TGTGCCAGCAGGACAGGGATTAATGAAAAACTGTTTTTT. Translated, it gives CASRTGINEKLFF.

This chain connects TRBV5-1 to TRBJ2-5; D ambiguous. CDR3 length equals 14 residues. Trimming pared 0 bases from V and 2 bases from J, leaving 8 bases between. CDR1 and CDR2 (germline): SGHRS, YFSETQ. CDR3 protein: CASSLGLFQETQYF. The CDR3 coding sequence is TGCGCCAGCAGCTTGGGACTTTTTCAAGAGACCCAGTACTTC.

The chain recombines TRBV7-9 with TRBJ1-6; possibly TRBD1 for D (6 bases). This CDR3 region has 14 residues. Germline CDR1 SEHNR, CDR2 FQNEAQ (reference sequence). The V end was cut by 2 bases, the J end by 8 bases, with 10 bases between. The CDR3 DNA sequence: TGTGCCAGCAGCTTACTACAGGGACATTCACCCCTCCACTTT. Amino acids: CASSLLQGHSPLHF. Based on the CDR3 plus reference TRBV7-9 and TRBJ1-6, the full variable domain is DTGVSQNPRHKITKRGQNVTFRCDPISEHNRLYWYRQTLGQGPEFLTYFQNEAQLEKSRLLSDRFSAERPKGSFSTLEIQRTEQGDSAMYLCASSLLQGHSPLHFGNGTRLTVT.

This chain links TRBV7-9 with TRBJ2-3; 13 bases line up with TRBD2. The CDR3 runs to 16 residues. Per the germline V gene, CDR1 is SEHNR and CDR2 is FQNEAQ (reference sequence). With 3 bases clipped from V and 9 bases from J, the junction kept 9 bases outside the gene matches. The CDR3 region is CASSFPGLAGEGTQYF. CDR3 DNA: TGTGCCAGCAGCTTTCCTGGACTAGCGGGAGAGGGCACGCAGTATTTT. The whole variable domain, filled in from reference TRBV7-9 and TRBJ2-3, reads DTGVSQNPRHKITKRGQNVTFRCDPISEHNRLYWYRQTLGQGPEFLTYFQNEAQLEKSRLLSDRFSAERPKGSFSTLEIQRTEQGDSAMYLCASSFPGLAGEGTQYFGPGTRLTVL.

The CDR3, as DNA: TGTGCCACCCATCGGGGGGCTGACGAGCAGTACTTC. Its protein product is CATHRGADEQYF. The chain combines TRBV28 with TRBJ2-7, with D maybe TRBD2 (7 bases). Germline V CDR1 and CDR2: MDHEN, SYDVKM. The CDR3 length is 12 residues. V was cut by 10 bases and J by 5 bases, with 15 bases left in between.

The gene calls are TRBV28 and TRBJ1-6; TRBD1 might be the D (5 bases). Trimming removed 4 bases at V and 7 bases at J, with 11 bases between. The germline V gene encodes CDR1 MDHEN and CDR2 SYDVKM. This CDR3 comprises 14 residues. The CDR3 region has the DNA TGTGCCAGCAGTTATCCCCGGGGGAATTCACCCCTCCACTTT. This codes for CASSYPRGNSPLHF.

The genes are TRBV6-2 or TRBV6-3 and TRBJ1-6; no reliable D call. Trimming took off 5 bases at V and 5 bases at J, with 10 bases between the two ends. Germline V gene lookup returns CDR1 MNHEY and CDR2 SVGEGT. The CDR3 length is 14 residues. CDR3 sequence (DNA): TGTGCCAGCAGTCTTCAGGCGAATAATTCACCCCTCCACTTT. It specifies CASSLQANNSPLHF.

The rearrangement joins TRBV19 to TRBJ1-3, with D tentatively TRBD1 (5 bases). Germline V gene data show CDR1 as LNHDA and CDR2 as SQIVND (reference sequence). This CDR3 is 15 amino acids long. V lost 5 bases and J lost 0, with 11 bases in between. The CDR3 loop reads CASSQTQGSGNTIYF. DNA for the CDR3: TGTGCCAGTAGTCAGACGCAGGGCTCTGGAAACACCATATATTTT.

This chain links TRBV9 with TRBJ1-2; tentative D call: TRBD1 (6 bases). The ends were cut back, 0 bases at V and 4 bases at J, with 13 bases in the middle. This CDR3 is 15 amino acids long. In germline, CDR1 is SGDLS, CDR2 YYNGEE. For the CDR3, the DNA is TGTGCCAGCAGCGTAGGAGGGGGGGGAGCCTATGGCTACACCTTC. Its protein product is CASSVGGGGAYGYTF.

The rearrangement joins TRBV18 to TRBJ1-1; D is ambiguous. The CDR3 is 15 residues long. Germline V gives CDR1 KGHSH, CDR2 LQKENI. Between the trimmed V and J ends, which lost 3 bases and 0 bases, there was a span of 11 bases. The CDR3 spells CASSPWSGMNTEAFF. CDR3 DNA sequence: TGTGCCAGCTCACCCTGGAGCGGGATGAACACTGAAGCTTTCTTT. Together with reference TRBV18 and TRBJ1-1, the CDR3 gives the full variable domain: NAGVMQNPRHLVRRRGQEARLRCSPMKGHSHVYWYRQLPEEGLKFMVYLQKENIIDESGMPKERFSAEFPKEGPSILRIQQVVRGDSAAYFCASSPWSGMNTEAFFGQGTRLTVV.

The chain has TRBV9 and TRBJ2-3, with D possibly being TRBD1 (5 bases). The CDR3 has 13 residues. Germline CDR1 is SGDLS and CDR2 is YYNGEE. Trimming shortened V by 4 bases and J by 4 bases, and 10 bases separated the two germline ends. As DNA, the CDR3 is TGTGCCAGCAGCATTGCAGGGTCAGATACGCAGTATTTT. Its translation is CASSIAGSDTQYF.

V is TRBV30 and J is TRBJ1-1, with D possibly TRBD1 on 5 matching bases. This CDR3 has 13 residues. V was shortened by 7 bases and J by 4 bases, with 16 bases between the two germline ends. Looked up from germline, CDR1 is GTSNPN and CDR2 is SVGIG (reference sequence). Here the CDR3 DNA reads TGTGCCTCAACGGGATTCGGGGGCACTGAAGCTTTCTTT. This codes for CASTGFGGTEAFF. Combining the CDR3 with reference TRBV30 and TRBJ1-1 gives the whole variable domain SQTIHQWPATLVQPVGSPLSLECTVEGTSNPNLYWYRQAAGRGLQLLFYSVGIGQISSEVPQNLSASRPQDRQFILSSKKLLLSDSGFYLCASTGFGGTEAFFGQGTRLTVV.